Listed here are 17 T cell receptor beta chains from one sample, sequenced in a study of cytomegalovirus exposure and HLA in healthy donors (dated 2017 in TCRdb). The receptor library was made with the immunoSEQ multiplex PCR assay. For the multiplex PCR, a mixture combining 60 forward primers for TCR Vbeta segments and 13 reverse primers for TCR Jbeta segments was used. The clones in this table, taken by TCRdb from immuneACCESS, are in-frame only. Not every clone is retained; where verified, under half of the shortfall comes from an unresolved V gene, and the cause of the rest is unknown. Counted in this sample were 150,000 to 200,000 clones; roughly 70% of them appeared once. Just under 3% of the sample is in the top ten clones. Sequenced sample: PBMCs. All receptors derive from a woman aged 45-59 years in good health and CMV-seropositive.

The chain joins TRBV5-1 to TRBJ1-3; D is undetermined. This CDR3 comprises 13 residues. The V gene's germline CDR1 is SGHRS and CDR2 YFSETQ. V lost 1 base and J 4 bases, leaving 6 bases between the germline ends. CDR3 loop: CASSLNSGNTIYF. Here the CDR3 DNA reads TGCGCCAGCAGCTTGAATTCGGGAAACACCATATATTTT. The whole variable domain, filled in from reference TRBV5-1 and TRBJ1-3, reads KAGVTQTPRYLIKTRGQQVTLSCSPISGHRSVSWYQQTPGQGLQFLFEYFSETQRNKGNFPGRFSGRQFSNSRSEMNVSTLELGDSALYLCASSLNSGNTIYFGEGSWLTVV.

This clone has only a few counts. V and J are TRBV9 and TRBJ2-5; D is undetermined. Germline lookup yields CDR1 SGDLS and CDR2 YYNGEE. This CDR3 region has 13 residues. V lost 1 base, J lost 4 bases, and 8 bases lay in between. The CDR3 loop reads CASSVSYRETQYF. The DNA of the CDR3 is TGTGCCAGCAGCGTAAGCTACCGAGAGACCCAGTACTTC.

The chain uses TRBV7-6 and TRBJ2-3; 10 bases agree with TRBD2. The CDR3 length is 14 residues. V lost 5 bases and J lost 4; bases outside the gene matches: 3. The V gene's germline CDR1 is SGHVS and CDR2 FNYEAQ. The chain's CDR3 is CASSPSGGPDTQYF. The CDR3 DNA reads as TGTGCCAGCAGCCCTAGCGGGGGCCCAGATACGCAGTATTTT.

The chain links TRBV12-5 to TRBJ2-5; D remains unclear. Germline V lookup: CDR1 LGHNT, CDR2 FRNRAP. The V and J ends lost 1 base and 1 base respectively, with 4 bases between them. This CDR3 has 13 amino acids. CDR3 in DNA: TGTGCTAGTGGTTTGGCTTTCCAAGAGACCCAGTACTTC. It encodes CASGLAFQETQYF.

This clone was observed a single time. The V gene is TRBV28, the J gene TRBJ1-1; a possible D gene is TRBD1 (5 bases). V was clipped by 5 bases and J by 4 bases, with 17 bases between them. This CDR3 is built from 15 residues. Germline lookup yields CDR1 MDHEN and CDR2 SYDVKM. CDR3 in DNA: TGTGCCAGCAGTCCCCCCAGGGCGACGGGCACTGAAGCTTTCTTT. It translates to CASSPPRATGTEAFF. Drawing the rest from reference TRBV28 and TRBJ1-1, the complete variable domain is DVKVTQSSRYLVKRTGEKVFLECVQDMDHENMFWYRQDPGLGLRLIYFSYDVKMKEKGDIPEGYSVSREKKERFSLILESASTNQTSMYLCASSPPRATGTEAFFGQGTRLTVV.

About this clone: Mismatch with germline at one junction end may stem from a read error. The chain carries TRBV7-9 and TRBJ2-7; 8 nucleotides line up with TRBD1. The CDR3 sequence is 16 residues long. CDR1 is SEHNR and CDR2 is FQNEAQ in the germline V gene (reference sequence). The CDR3 is CSSSGWTGPSSYEQYF. The CDR3 DNA sequence: TGTTCCAGCAGCGGCTGGACAGGGCCAAGCTCCTACGAGCAGTACTTC. The full variable domain, rest sourced from reference TRBV7-9 and TRBJ2-7, is DTGVSQNPRHKITKRGQNVTFRCDPISEHNRLYWYRQTLGQGPEFLTYFQNEAQLEKSRLLSDRFSAERPKGSFSTLEIQRTEQGDSAMYLCSSSGWTGPSSYEQYFGPGTRLTVT.

The rearrangement links TRBV7-3 to TRBJ2-1, with 10 bases that match TRBD1. The CDR3 has 14 amino acids. Germline-derived CDR1 and CDR2 are SGHTA and FQGTGA. J lost 8 bases, V lost 4 bases, and 5 bases had no gene match. The CDR3 coding sequence is TGTGCCAGCAGCTCAGGACAGGGGGTCGATGAGCAGTTCTTC. Amino acids: CASSSGQGVDEQFF.

This clone was detected only once. The chain combines TRBV19 with TRBJ2-7, with D possibly TRBD2 on 5 matching bases. V was pared by 4 bases and J by 0 bases, with 10 bases between. The germline V gene encodes CDR1 LNHDA and CDR2 SQIVND (reference sequence). The CDR3 covers 14 residues. CDR3 in amino acids: CASSTGRGSYEQYF. The CDR3 nucleotides read TGTGCCAGTAGTACGGGCCGGGGCTCCTACGAGCAGTACTTC.

The chain links TRBV14 to TRBJ2-5; TRBD2 matches at 14 bases. The CDR3 length is 15 residues. After removal of 4 bases from V and 5 bases from J, the junction contained 3 bases not matched to a gene. Germline CDR1 reads SGHDN; CDR2 reads FVKESK. The CDR3 DNA reads as TGTGCCAGCAGCCCCCGACTAGCGGGGGGGGAGACCCAGTACTTC. Translated: CASSPRLAGGETQYF.

This clone has more than one count but fewer than ten. The chain combines TRBV18 with TRBJ2-5; TRBD2 is a possible D gene (5 bases). There are 15 residues in the CDR3. V dropped 3 bases and J dropped 4 bases, with 15 bases sitting between them. Germline CDR1 is KGHSH and CDR2 is LQKENI. The DNA of the CDR3 is TGTGCCAGCTCACCGCCCCGCTTAGGAGGAGAGACCCAGTACTTC. It translates to CASSPPRLGGETQYF.

This clone has only one observation. The chain links TRBV9 to TRBJ2-3, with 11 bases identical to TRBD2. The ends lost 4 bases at V and 4 bases at J; junction bases unmatched: 8. The length of the CDR3 is 16 residues. The germline V gene has CDR1 SGDLS and CDR2 YYNGEE. Here the CDR3 DNA reads TGTGCCAGCAGCACAATTAGCGGGGGGGCAGCAGATACGCAGTATTTT. Translating it yields CASSTISGGAADTQYF.

The rearrangement uses TRBV4-2 and TRBJ2-1; 10 bases line up with TRBD2. V lost 3 bases to trimming and J lost 3 bases; unmatched junction nucleotides: 5. From germline, CDR1 is LGHNA and CDR2 YNFKEQ. CDR3 size: 16 residues. The CDR3 spells CASSHYLAGDYNEQFF. The DNA of the CDR3 is TGTGCCAGCAGCCACTACCTAGCGGGGGACTACAATGAGCAGTTCTTC.

With respect to this clone: The sample has other DNA sequences that encode this CDR3 too. The chain is built from TRBV5-5 and TRBJ1-5, with 8 bases that match TRBD1. V shed 2 bases, J shed 2 bases, and the junction held 0 bases outside the gene matches. This CDR3 comprises 14 residues. Germline CDR1 SGHKS, CDR2 YYEKEE (reference sequence). CDR3 DNA: TGTGCCAGCAGCTTACAGGGGGGCAATCAGCCCCAGCATTTT. It encodes CASSLQGGNQPQHF.

The V and J genes are TRBV19 and TRBJ1-2; no clear D. Germline V gene data show CDR1 as LNHDA and CDR2 as SQIVND (reference sequence). Trimming cost V 5 bases and J 0 bases, with 10 bases left between them. The CDR3 length is 14 residues. The CDR3 sequence: CASSSSGANYGYTF. CDR3 DNA: TGTGCCAGTAGTTCGTCCGGAGCTAACTATGGCTACACCTTC.

V and J are TRBV7-9 and TRBJ1-2; D is perhaps TRBD1 (5 bases). Trimming removed 6 bases from V and 5 bases from J, with 13 bases in between. The V gene's germline CDR1 is SEHNR and CDR2 FQNEAQ (reference sequence). The CDR3 length is 13 residues. The DNA for the CDR3 is TGTGCCAGCAGAACCACAGGATCTTATGGCTACACCTTC. Amino acid sequence: CASRTTGSYGYTF.

About this clone itself: Different DNA sequences within this sample yield the same CDR3. This chain uses TRBV6-5 with TRBJ2-7; no clear D gene. V was clipped by 3 bases and J by 3 bases, with 9 bases between them. Germline V gives CDR1 MNHEY, CDR2 SVGAGI. This CDR3 is built from 13 residues. CDR3 loop: CASSYLLGYEQYF. The CDR3 nucleotides are TGTGCCAGCAGTTATCTCCTAGGCTACGAGCAGTACTTC.

V and J are TRBV10-1 and TRBJ2-3, with D possibly TRBD1 on 5 matching bases. Germline CDR1 is WNHNN and CDR2 is SYGVQD (reference sequence). V dropped 5 bases and J dropped 10 bases, with 19 bases sitting between them. The CDR3 is 14 residues long. The CDR3 here is CASSLDSRDVPQYF. The CDR3 region has the DNA TGCGCCAGCAGTCTCGACAGCCGAGACGTTCCGCAGTATTTT.